The 28 T cell receptor beta chains presented below share a single source sample, sequenced in a study of glioma-infiltrating T cells listed by TCRdb under 2016. The reads were generated on an Illumina MiSeq. The iRepertoire nested amplicon-rescue multiplex PCR (arm-PCR) platform was used to amplify TCR alpha and beta CDR3 regions from RNA. TCRdb's own reprocessing of the public reads used fastp at Q25 and MiXCR and kept productive beta chains. Duplicate CDR3 protein sequences are folded into a single record with the most common DNA and genes. The sample table lists 300,000 to 450,000 distinct CDR3 sequences, less than 50% of them with a count of one. The ten biggest clones cover around 12% of the sample. The material sequenced was glioma tissue, nonneoplastic brain tissue, or PBMCs (not recorded which). These receptors all come from a human donor with low-grade glioma or glioblastoma, undergoing nonglioma brain surgery, or in good health (not recorded which).

In this sample, this clonotype turned up a few times. V usage is TRBV28 and J usage is TRBJ1-4; D is ambiguous. The ends were cut back, 6 bases at V and 11 bases at J, with 19 bases in the middle. The CDR3 runs 14 residues. Looked up from germline, CDR1 is MDHEN and CDR2 is SYDVKM. The CDR3: CASRLPGPTEKLFF. DNA of the CDR3: TGTGCCAGCAGGTTACCGGGCCCCACGGAGAAACTGTTTTTT.

Ten or more counts support this clonotype. The chain combines TRBV7-9 with TRBJ2-2; D is uncertain. The length of the CDR3 is 15 residues. Germline V gives CDR1 SEHNR, CDR2 FQNEAQ (reference sequence). Trimming removed 1 base from V and 6 bases from J, with 12 bases in between. DNA of the CDR3: TGTGCCAGCAGCTTAGGGGCCAGGCGGCCCGGGGAGCTGTTTTTT. It encodes CASSLGARRPGELFF.

A word on this clonotype: This may come from a read error, since a much larger clone is one base off. The chain is built from TRBV6-2 or TRBV6-3 and TRBJ2-5, with TRBD1 matching 8 bases. Germline CDR1 reads MNHEY; CDR2 reads SVGEGT. The CDR3 contains 14 residues. The CDR3 region is CASSYSSQGAALRF. CDR3 in DNA: TGTGCCAGCAGTTACTCGAGTCAGGGGGCAGCGCTTAGGTTC.

This chain links TRBV20-1 with TRBJ2-5; D is perhaps TRBD2 (7 bases). Germline V gene sequence: CDR1 DFQATT, CDR2 SNEGSKA (reference sequence). Trimming left V 0 bases short and J 4 bases short, with 24 bases between. The CDR3 contains 18 residues. The CDR3 region is CSARDGGRAAGKGETQYF. In nucleotides, the CDR3 is TGCAGTGCTAGAGATGGGGGGCGGGCAGCGGGAAAAGGAGAGACCCAGTACTTC.

This chain joins TRBV5-4 and TRBJ2-5; D uncertain. Germline values: CDR1 SGHNT, CDR2 YYREEE (reference sequence). CDR3 length: 15 amino acids. V lost 0 bases to trimming and J lost 1 base, with 10 bases between them. The CDR3 DNA follows: TGTGCCAGCAGCTTGGGGCGGATGACCCAAGAGACCCAGTACTTC. It encodes CASSLGRMTQETQYF.

V is TRBV6-2 or TRBV6-3 and J is TRBJ2-7, with D tentatively TRBD2 (6 bases). Germline lookup yields CDR1 MNHEY and CDR2 SVGEGT. Trimming left V 2 bases short and J 2 bases short, with 13 bases between. CDR3 length: 15 residues. The CDR3 here is CASSYRGGGPYEQYF. The CDR3 DNA is TGTGCCAGCAGTTACAGGGGAGGCGGCCCCTACGAGCAGTACTTC.

This clonotype was counted many times. The chain combines TRBV20-1 with TRBJ1-3; 11 bases are a match to TRBD1. V was clipped by 6 bases and J by 2 bases; unmatched bases: 6. The CDR3 extends over 15 amino acids. CDR1 and CDR2 from the germline V gene are DFQATT and SNEGSKA (reference sequence). The CDR3 DNA is TGCAGTGCAACTACGGACAGGGGGCCTGGAAACACCATATATTTT. Amino acids: CSATTDRGPGNTIYF.

This sequence joins TRBV27 and TRBJ1-5; a weak D match, TRBD1 (5 bases). Trimming took off 3 bases at V and 2 bases at J, with 11 bases between the two ends. The CDR3 totals 15 residues. Germline-derived CDR1 and CDR2 are MNHEY and SMNVEV (reference sequence). The CDR3 loop is CASSFISGGNQPQHF. The CDR3 DNA is TGTGCCAGCAGTTTTATTTCGGGGGGCAATCAGCCCCAGCATTTT.

The sample holds many counts of this clonotype. This rearrangement joins TRBV6-2 or TRBV6-3 to TRBJ1-1; TRBD1 might be the D (5 bases). The CDR3 consists of 15 residues. Germline CDR1 is MNHEY and CDR2 is SVGEGT. V was pared by 0 bases and J by 2 bases, with 10 bases between. The CDR3 coding sequence is TGTGCCAGCAGTTACTCCCGAGACAGAAACACTGAAGCTTTCTTT. It specifies CASSYSRDRNTEAFF.

In the case of this clonotype: A much larger clone sits a single nucleotide away, making a read error possible. The V gene is TRBV20-1, the J gene TRBJ2-7; TRBD1 matches 7 bases. Germline CDR1 reads DFQATT; CDR2 reads SNEGSKA (reference sequence). The CDR3 covers 14 residues. The ends lost 4 bases at V and 3 bases at J; junction bases unmatched: 9. In DNA form, the CDR3 reads TGCAGTGCTATGACAGGGTGTGATTTCTACGAGCAGTACTTC. The encoded protein is CSAMTGCDFYEQYF.

The chain employs TRBV4-1 and TRBJ1-6; 8 bases fit TRBD1. There are 16 residues in the CDR3. The J segment lost 10 bases and the V segment lost 0 bases, leaving 8 bases of the junction unmatched. Germline V gene sequence: CDR1 MGHRA, CDR2 YSYEKL. This CDR3 is CASSQDSRTGWSPLHF. Written as DNA, the CDR3 is TGCGCCAGCAGCCAAGATAGTCGGACAGGGTGGTCACCCCTCCACTTT.

This clonotype was detected a few times. The chain employs TRBV28 and TRBJ2-2, with D possibly being TRBD1 (7 bases). V lost 3 bases to trimming and J lost 3 bases, with 11 bases between them. Germline V gene sequence: CDR1 MDHEN, CDR2 SYDVKM. This CDR3 spans 15 amino acids. The CDR3 DNA sequence: TGTGCCAGCAGTTTTGACAGGGAGGACACCGGGGAGCTGTTTTTT. Translated: CASSFDREDTGELFF. Complete variable domain (other parts from reference TRBV28 and TRBJ2-2): DVKVTQSSRYLVKRTGEKVFLECVQDMDHENMFWYRQDPGLGLRLIYFSYDVKMKEKGDIPEGYSVSREKKERFSLILESASTNQTSMYLCASSFDREDTGELFFGEGSRLTVL.

The rearrangement joins TRBV5-1 to TRBJ1-1, with D possibly matching TRBD1 (5 bases). Trimming removed 4 bases at V and 1 base at J, with 17 bases between. Germline-derived CDR1 and CDR2 are SGHRS and YFSETQ. CDR3 size: 16 residues. The CDR3 sequence is CASSQAPGGTNTEAFF. The CDR3 region has the DNA TGCGCCAGCAGCCAAGCTCCGGGGGGGACGAACACTGAAGCTTTCTTT.

This rearrangement joins TRBV7-3 to TRBJ2-3, with D unresolved. CDR1 is SGHTA and CDR2 is FQGTGA in the germline V gene. Trimming removed 5 bases from V and 2 bases from J, with 8 bases in between. The length of the CDR3 is 13 residues. This CDR3 reads CASSHDPTDTQYF. The DNA for the CDR3 is TGTGCCAGCAGCCACGACCCCACAGATACGCAGTATTTT.

This clonotype was seen at least ten times. This rearrangement joins TRBV6-4 to TRBJ2-2; no reliable D call. Germline CDR1 is MRHNA and CDR2 is SNTAGT. The CDR3 spans 13 residues. Trimming left V 0 bases short and J 3 bases short, with 2 bases between. The CDR3 region is CASSDSDTGELFF. CDR3 nucleotide sequence: TGTGCCAGCAGTGACTCGGACACCGGGGAGCTGTTTTTT.

This clonotype was recorded at least ten times. This chain joins TRBV6-2 or TRBV6-3 and TRBJ1-5, with 8 bases fitting TRBD1. Trimming removed 6 bases from V and 5 bases from J; junction bases left unmatched: 6. There are 14 residues in the CDR3. From germline, CDR1 is MNHEY and CDR2 SVGEGT. The DNA of the CDR3 is TGTGCCAGCAGGCGAACACAGGGGGATCAGCCCCAGCATTTT. Amino acids: CASRRTQGDQPQHF.

A remark on this clonotype: With a much larger clone just one base away, this may be a read error. The genes are TRBV15 and TRBJ2-3, with TRBD2 matching 11 bases. CDR3 length: 14 residues. Per germline, CDR1 LNHNV and CDR2 YYDKDF (reference sequence). The CDR3, as DNA: TGTTCCACCAGCCTAGCGGGAGGAGGCGATACGCAGTATTTT. Translating it yields CSTSLAGGGDTQYF.

The chain carries TRBV4-3 and TRBJ2-1; D is perhaps TRBD1 (5 bases). V gave up 1 base and J gave up 0 bases, with 10 bases separating them. The CDR3 is 16 amino acids. CDR1 is LGHNA and CDR2 is YSLEER in the germline V gene. Here the CDR3 reads CASSQVQESSYNEQFF. The CDR3 nucleotides read TGCGCCAGCAGCCAAGTACAGGAGAGCTCCTACAATGAGCAGTTCTTC.

V gene TRBV28 combines with J gene TRBJ2-1, with 10 bases fitting TRBD1. With V trimmed by 6 bases and J by 1 base, 9 bases remained unmatched. The germline V gene encodes CDR1 MDHEN and CDR2 SYDVKM. The CDR3 consists of 17 residues. DNA of the CDR3: TGTGCCAGCAGCGCACAACCGGGACAGGGGTCCTACAATGAGCAGTTCTTC. As protein: CASSAQPGQGSYNEQFF.

On this clonotype: Its ends do not fully match the called genes, so a read error is possible. The gene calls are TRBV6-1 and TRBJ2-7, with no clear D. Germline assignment: CDR1 MNHNS and CDR2 SASEGT. The CDR3 sequence is 15 residues long. CDR3 in amino acids: CASSIDSSPSYGQYF. For the CDR3, the DNA is TGTGCCAGCAGTATCGACTCCTCGCCCTCCTACGGGCAGTACTTC.

This clonotype was detected ten times or more. V usage is TRBV27 and J usage is TRBJ2-7; 7 bases align to TRBD2. The CDR3 runs to 15 residues. Germline V gene lookup returns CDR1 MNHEY and CDR2 SMNVEV (reference sequence). V shed 2 bases, J shed 2 bases, and the junction held 6 bases outside the gene matches. This CDR3 is CASSLGGSRAYEQYF. The CDR3 DNA reads as TGTGCCAGCAGTTTAGGCGGGAGCCGAGCCTACGAGCAGTACTTC.

This clonotype has ten or more counts. This chain uses TRBV28 with TRBJ1-3; a weak D match, TRBD1 (5 bases). Trimming removed 5 bases from V and 0 bases from J, with 14 bases in between. This CDR3 contains 16 residues. Germline V gene data show CDR1 as MDHEN and CDR2 as SYDVKM. CDR3: CASSPPTGNSGNTIYF. The CDR3 DNA reads as TGTGCCAGCAGTCCACCCACAGGCAACTCTGGAAACACCATATATTTT.

This clonotype was seen at least ten times. The genes are TRBV28 and TRBJ2-1; TRBD1 is a possible D gene (6 bases). Germline V gene data show CDR1 as MDHEN and CDR2 as SYDVKM. V lost 9 bases and J 4 bases, leaving 13 bases between the germline ends. There are 13 residues in the CDR3. The CDR3 is CASRRRGYNEQFF. The CDR3 coding sequence is TGTGCCAGTCGCCGCAGGGGATACAATGAGCAGTTCTTC.

V usage is TRBV24-1 and J usage is TRBJ2-3, with a weak D call TRBD2 (6 bases). The CDR3 covers 14 residues. V lost 6 bases and J 5 bases, leaving 14 bases between the germline ends. Germline CDR1 and CDR2: KGHDR and SFDVKD. The CDR3, as DNA: TGTGCCACCAGTTGGAGGGTTTCAGTAGATACGCAGTATTTT. It is translated as CATSWRVSVDTQYF.

This clonotype was seen more than once but under ten times. J is TRBJ2-5 and V is TRBV7-3; D might be TRBD2 (5 bases). The CDR3 is made up of 18 amino acids. In germline, CDR1 is SGHTA, CDR2 FQGTGA. V lost 4 bases and J lost 1, with 22 bases in between. The CDR3 is CASSSPTREAELQETQYF. CDR3 bases: TGTGCCAGCAGCTCCCCAACCCGGGAAGCGGAACTCCAAGAGACCCAGTACTTC.

In its sample, this clonotype was seen once. This clone may be a read error of a much larger clone one base away. This chain connects TRBV28 to TRBJ1-2, with a weak D call TRBD1 (6 bases). CDR1 is MDHEN and CDR2 is SYDVKM in the germline V gene. The CDR3 runs 12 residues. V was clipped by 3 bases and J by 8 bases, with 10 bases between them. The CDR3 sequence is CASSLYRDGYTF. The CDR3 coding sequence is TGTGCCAGCAGTTTGTACAGGGACGGCTACACCTTC.

This clonotype showed up just a few times. The rearrangement uses TRBV27 and TRBJ2-3, with 8 nucleotides matching TRBD2. CDR1 and CDR2 (germline): MNHEY, SMNVEV (reference sequence). The V and J ends lost 5 bases and 0 bases, in that order; junction bases with no gene match: 10. This CDR3 spans 17 amino acids. For the CDR3, the DNA is TGTGCCAGCAGTCCATTAGCGGGGCTAACTAGCACAGATACGCAGTATTTT. Translated: CASSPLAGLTSTDTQYF.

This sequence joins TRBV4-1 and TRBJ1-2; a possible D gene is TRBD1 (5 bases). Trimming pared 0 bases from V and 4 bases from J, leaving 9 bases between. There are 14 residues in the CDR3. Germline CDR1 MGHRA, CDR2 YSYEKL. DNA of the CDR3: TGCGCCAGCAGCCAAGATTTCGGGACCTATGGCTACACCTTC. This sequence encodes CASSQDFGTYGYTF.